The rows below give T cell receptor beta chains drawn from one sample of a study of shared clonotypes between healthy human individuals. Some clones are missing from TCRdb's copy, which holds only in-frame ones; the method was immunoSEQ multiplex PCR. The table lists about 2 million clones, less than 95% of them singletons. The sample taken for sequencing was naive CD8+ T cells sorted from blood. These receptors all stem from a man aged 18 to 29 in good health. Each CDR3 is given with its conserved first and last residue. Each record gives: D gene, J gene, clone size, V gene, CDR3 length, CDR3 protein, CDR3 DNA. D genes are given only for firm matches. Only some rows state a clone size, as once, few, many or a class for expanded clones.

D gene: NA; J gene: TRBJ2-7; clone size: NA; V gene: TRBV6-5; CDR3 length: 15; CDR3 protein: CASSLALAASYEQYF; CDR3 DNA: TGTGCCAGCAGTTTGGCCCTAGCCGCCTCTTACGAGCAGTACTTC
D gene: NA; J gene: TRBJ2-7; clone size: NA; V gene: TRBV10-1; CDR3 length: 13; CDR3 protein: CASSDRSSYEQYF; CDR3 DNA: TGCGCCAGCAGTGACCGAAGCTCCTACGAGCAGTACTTC
D gene: NA; J gene: TRBJ2-7; clone size: NA; V gene: TRBV7-6; CDR3 length: 13; CDR3 protein: CASSLAGSDEQYF; CDR3 DNA: TGTGCCAGCAGCTTAGCGGGAAGTGACGAGCAGTACTTC
D gene: NA; J gene: TRBJ2-6; clone size: once; V gene: TRBV10-3; CDR3 length: 13; CDR3 protein: CAIWASGANVLTF; CDR3 DNA: TGTGCCATCTGGGCCTCTGGGGCCAACGTCCTGACTTTC
D gene: NA; J gene: TRBJ1-3; clone size: NA; V gene: TRBV11-2; CDR3 length: 17; CDR3 protein: CASSSAGSDSGADTIYF; CDR3 DNA: TGTGCCAGCAGCTCGGCTGGATCGGACAGCGGAGCAGACACCATATATTTT
D gene: NA; J gene: TRBJ2-2; clone size: NA; V gene: TRBV5-1; CDR3 length: 16; CDR3 protein: CASSLRRQENTGELFF; CDR3 DNA: TGCGCCAGCAGCTTGCGTAGACAAGAGAACACCGGGGAGCTGTTTTTT
D gene: TRBD2; J gene: TRBJ2-7; clone size: NA; V gene: TRBV6-5; CDR3 length: 14; CDR3 protein: CASSRTSGVYEQYF; CDR3 DNA: TGTGCCAGCAGTCGGACTAGCGGGGTTTACGAGCAGTACTTC
D gene: NA; J gene: TRBJ2-3; clone size: NA; V gene: TRBV9; CDR3 length: 16; CDR3 protein: CASSADDRPSTDTQYF; CDR3 DNA: TGTGCCAGCAGCGCCGACGACAGGCCTAGCACAGATACGCAGTATTTT
D gene: TRBD1; J gene: TRBJ1-1; clone size: once; V gene: TRBV5-5; CDR3 length: 14; CDR3 protein: CASSWGQGVAEAFF; CDR3 DNA: TGTGCCAGCAGCTGGGGACAGGGCGTCGCTGAAGCTTTCTTT
D gene: NA; J gene: TRBJ2-3; clone size: few; V gene: TRBV5-4; CDR3 length: 12; CDR3 protein: CASSSRTDTQYF; CDR3 DNA: TGTGCCAGCAGCTCCCGCACAGATACGCAGTATTTT
D gene: NA; J gene: TRBJ2-1; clone size: NA; V gene: TRBV5-8; CDR3 length: 15; CDR3 protein: CASSGLIDYGNEQFF; CDR3 DNA: TGTGCCAGCAGCGGCTTAATTGATTACGGGAATGAGCAGTTCTTC
D gene: TRBD2; J gene: TRBJ2-5; clone size: NA; V gene: TRBV6-6; CDR3 length: 16; CDR3 protein: CASSYPASGDEETQYF; CDR3 DNA: TGTGCCAGCAGTTACCCGGCTAGCGGGGACGAAGAGACCCAGTACTTC
D gene: TRBD1; J gene: TRBJ2-7; clone size: NA; V gene: TRBV10-3; CDR3 length: 16; CDR3 protein: CAISNPTGVPGYEQYF; CDR3 DNA: TGTGCCATCAGTAACCCCACAGGGGTTCCAGGTTACGAGCAGTACTTC
D gene: TRBD1; J gene: TRBJ2-7; clone size: once; V gene: TRBV7-9; CDR3 length: 16; CDR3 protein: CASSYHRDRGEHEQYF; CDR3 DNA: TGTGCCAGCAGCTATCACCGGGACAGGGGAGAACACGAGCAGTACTTC
D gene: NA; J gene: TRBJ2-1; clone size: NA; V gene: TRBV7-8; CDR3 length: 17; CDR3 protein: CASSSLWRDDTYNEQFF; CDR3 DNA: TGTGCCAGCAGCTCCCTTTGGCGGGATGACACCTACAATGAGCAGTTCTTC
D gene: TRBD2; J gene: TRBJ2-7; clone size: once; V gene: TRBV4-1; CDR3 length: 14; CDR3 protein: CASSPERGVYEQYF; CDR3 DNA: TGCGCCAGCAGCCCCGAGCGGGGGGTCTACGAGCAGTACTTC
D gene: TRBD1; J gene: TRBJ1-2; clone size: NA; V gene: TRBV14; CDR3 length: 15; CDR3 protein: CASSQAQGGDYGYTF; CDR3 DNA: TGTGCCAGCAGCCAAGCGCAGGGGGGCGACTATGGCTACACCTTC
D gene: NA; J gene: TRBJ2-1; clone size: NA; V gene: TRBV27; CDR3 length: 14; CDR3 protein: CASSLGGTYNEQFF; CDR3 DNA: TGTGCCAGCAGTTTAGGTGGTACTTACAATGAGCAGTTCTTC
D gene: NA; J gene: TRBJ1-2; clone size: NA; V gene: TRBV19; CDR3 length: 13; CDR3 protein: CASSIVQIDGYTF; CDR3 DNA: TGTGCCAGTAGTATAGTCCAAATAGACGGCTACACCTTC